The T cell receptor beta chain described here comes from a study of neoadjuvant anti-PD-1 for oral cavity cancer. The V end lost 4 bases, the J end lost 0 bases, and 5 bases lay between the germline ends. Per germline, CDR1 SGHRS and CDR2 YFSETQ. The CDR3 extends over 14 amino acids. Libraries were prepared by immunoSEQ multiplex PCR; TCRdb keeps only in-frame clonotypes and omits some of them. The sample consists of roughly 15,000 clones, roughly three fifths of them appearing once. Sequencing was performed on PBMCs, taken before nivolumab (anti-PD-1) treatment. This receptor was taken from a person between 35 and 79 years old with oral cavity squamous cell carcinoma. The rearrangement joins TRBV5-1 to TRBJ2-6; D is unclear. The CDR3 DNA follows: TGCGCCAGCAGCCAAGCCTCTGGGGCCAACGTCCTGACTTTC. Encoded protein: CASSQASGANVLTF. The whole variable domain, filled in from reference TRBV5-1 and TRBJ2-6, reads KAGVTQTPRYLIKTRGQQVTLSCSPISGHRSVSWYQQTPGQGLQFLFEYFSETQRNKGNFPGRFSGRQFSNSRSEMNVSTLELGDSALYLCASSQASGANVLTFGAGSRLTVL.